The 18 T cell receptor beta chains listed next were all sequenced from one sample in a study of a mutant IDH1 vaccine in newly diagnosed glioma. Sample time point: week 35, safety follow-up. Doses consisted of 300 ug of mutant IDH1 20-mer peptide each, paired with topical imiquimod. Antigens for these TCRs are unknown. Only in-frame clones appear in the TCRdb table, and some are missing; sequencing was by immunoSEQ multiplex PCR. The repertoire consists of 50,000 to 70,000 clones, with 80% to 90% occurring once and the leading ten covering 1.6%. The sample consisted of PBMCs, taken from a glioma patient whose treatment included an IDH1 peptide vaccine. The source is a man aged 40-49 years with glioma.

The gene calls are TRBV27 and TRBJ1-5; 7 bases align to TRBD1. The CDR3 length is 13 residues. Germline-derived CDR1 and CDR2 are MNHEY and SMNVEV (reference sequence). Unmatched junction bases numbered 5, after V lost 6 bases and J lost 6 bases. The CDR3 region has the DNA TGTGCCAGCAGCGACAGGGAGGGTCAGCCCCAGCATTTT. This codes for CASSDREGQPQHF.

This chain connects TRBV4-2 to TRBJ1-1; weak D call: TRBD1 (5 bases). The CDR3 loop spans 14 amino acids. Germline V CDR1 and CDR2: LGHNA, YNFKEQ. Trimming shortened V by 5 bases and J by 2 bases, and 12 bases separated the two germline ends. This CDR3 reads CASSTGTENTEAFF. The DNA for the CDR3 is TGTGCCAGCAGCACCGGGACTGAAAACACTGAAGCTTTCTTT.

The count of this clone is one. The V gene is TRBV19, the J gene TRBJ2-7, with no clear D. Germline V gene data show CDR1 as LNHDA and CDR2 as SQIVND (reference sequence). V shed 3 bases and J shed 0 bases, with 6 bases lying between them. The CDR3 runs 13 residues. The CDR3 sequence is CASSISASYEQYF. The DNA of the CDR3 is TGTGCCAGTAGTATTAGTGCCTCCTACGAGCAGTACTTC. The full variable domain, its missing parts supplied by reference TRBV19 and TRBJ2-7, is DGGITQSPKYLFRKEGQNVTLSCEQNLNHDAMYWYRQDPGQGLRLIYYSQIVNDFQKGDIAEGYSVSREKKESFPLTVTSAQKNPTAFYLCASSISASYEQYFGPGTRLTVT.

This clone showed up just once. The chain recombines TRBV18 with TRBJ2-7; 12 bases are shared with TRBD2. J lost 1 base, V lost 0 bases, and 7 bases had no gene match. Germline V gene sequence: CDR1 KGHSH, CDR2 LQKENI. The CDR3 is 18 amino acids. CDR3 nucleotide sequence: TGTGCCAGCTCACCACCGGGTCTAGCGGGGGGGTATTCCTACGAGCAGTACTTC. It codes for CASSPPGLAGGYSYEQYF.

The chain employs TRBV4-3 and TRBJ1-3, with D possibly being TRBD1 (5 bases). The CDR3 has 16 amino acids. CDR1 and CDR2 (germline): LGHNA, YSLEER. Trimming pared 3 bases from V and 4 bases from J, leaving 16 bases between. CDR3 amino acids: CASSQAPRGPGNTIYF. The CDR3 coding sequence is TGCGCCAGCAGCCAGGCGCCGAGGGGCCCGGGAAACACCATATATTTT.

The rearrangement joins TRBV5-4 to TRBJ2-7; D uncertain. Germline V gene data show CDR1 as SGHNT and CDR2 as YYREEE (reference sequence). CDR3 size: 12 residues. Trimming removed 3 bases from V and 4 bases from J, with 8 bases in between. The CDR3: CASSYAGYEQYF. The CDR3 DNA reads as TGTGCCAGCAGCTATGCCGGGTACGAGCAGTACTTC.

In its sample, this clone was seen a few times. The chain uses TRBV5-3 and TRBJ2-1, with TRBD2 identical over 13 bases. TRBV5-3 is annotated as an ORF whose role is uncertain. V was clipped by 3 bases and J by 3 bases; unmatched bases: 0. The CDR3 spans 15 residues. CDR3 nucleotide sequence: TGTGCCAGAAGCTGGACTAGCGGGAGCTACAATGAGCAGTTCTTC. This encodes CARSWTSGSYNEQFF.

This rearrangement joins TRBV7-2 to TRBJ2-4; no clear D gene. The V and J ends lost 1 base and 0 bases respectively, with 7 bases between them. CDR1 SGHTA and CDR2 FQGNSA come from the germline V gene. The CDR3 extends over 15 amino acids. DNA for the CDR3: TGTGCCAGCAGCTTAGTCAGAACAGCCAAAAACATTCAGTACTTC. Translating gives CASSLVRTAKNIQYF.

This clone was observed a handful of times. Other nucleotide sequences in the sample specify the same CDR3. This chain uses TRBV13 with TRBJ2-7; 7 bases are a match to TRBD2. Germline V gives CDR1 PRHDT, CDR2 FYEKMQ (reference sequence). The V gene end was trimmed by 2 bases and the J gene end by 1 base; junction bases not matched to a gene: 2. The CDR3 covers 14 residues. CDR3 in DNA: TGTGCCAGCAGCTTACCCGGGGGGTCCTACGAGCAGTACTTC. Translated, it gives CASSLPGGSYEQYF.

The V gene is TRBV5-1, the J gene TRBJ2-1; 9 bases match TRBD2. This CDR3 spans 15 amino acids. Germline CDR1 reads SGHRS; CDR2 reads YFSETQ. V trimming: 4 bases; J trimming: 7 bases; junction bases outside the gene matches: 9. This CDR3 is CASSLEASGVNEQFF. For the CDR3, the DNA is TGCGCCAGCAGCCTGGAGGCTAGCGGGGTAAATGAGCAGTTCTTC.

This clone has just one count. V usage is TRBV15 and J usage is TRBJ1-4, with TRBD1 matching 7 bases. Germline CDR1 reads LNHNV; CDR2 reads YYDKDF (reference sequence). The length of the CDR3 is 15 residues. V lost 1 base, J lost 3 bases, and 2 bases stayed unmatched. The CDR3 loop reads CATSRGDRANEKLFF. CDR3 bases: TGTGCCACCAGCAGAGGGGACAGAGCTAATGAAAAACTGTTTTTT.

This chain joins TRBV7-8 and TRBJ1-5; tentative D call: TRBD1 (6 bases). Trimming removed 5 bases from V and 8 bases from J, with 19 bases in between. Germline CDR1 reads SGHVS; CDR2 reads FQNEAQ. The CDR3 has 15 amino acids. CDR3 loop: CASSTTGTLGEPQHF. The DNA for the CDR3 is TGTGCCAGCAGCACCACCGGGACACTGGGGGAGCCCCAGCATTTT.

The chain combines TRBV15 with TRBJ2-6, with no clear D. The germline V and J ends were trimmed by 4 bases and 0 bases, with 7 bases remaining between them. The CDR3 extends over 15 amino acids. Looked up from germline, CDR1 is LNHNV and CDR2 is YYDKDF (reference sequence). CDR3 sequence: CATSNGISGANVLTF. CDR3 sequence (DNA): TGTGCCACCAGCAACGGAATCTCTGGGGCCAACGTCCTGACTTTC.

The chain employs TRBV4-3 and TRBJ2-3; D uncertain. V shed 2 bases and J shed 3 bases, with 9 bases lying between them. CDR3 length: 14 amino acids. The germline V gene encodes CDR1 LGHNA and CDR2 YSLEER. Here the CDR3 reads CASSQSRATDTQYF. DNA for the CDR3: TGCGCCAGCAGCCAAAGTCGGGCGACAGATACGCAGTATTTT.

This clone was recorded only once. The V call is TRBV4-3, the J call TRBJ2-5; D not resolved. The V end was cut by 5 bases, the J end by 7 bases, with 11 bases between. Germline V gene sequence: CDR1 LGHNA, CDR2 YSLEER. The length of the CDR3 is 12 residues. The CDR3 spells CASSSVRGTQYF. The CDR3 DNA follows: TGCGCCAGCAGCTCGGTCCGCGGGACCCAGTACTTC.

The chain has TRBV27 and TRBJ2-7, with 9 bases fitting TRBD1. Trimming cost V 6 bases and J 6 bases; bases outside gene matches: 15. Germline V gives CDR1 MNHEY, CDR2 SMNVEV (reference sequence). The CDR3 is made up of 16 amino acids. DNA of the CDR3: TGTGCCAGCAGCTTCAATCCCGGGACAGGGTTCGGCGAGCAGTACTTC. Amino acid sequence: CASSFNPGTGFGEQYF.

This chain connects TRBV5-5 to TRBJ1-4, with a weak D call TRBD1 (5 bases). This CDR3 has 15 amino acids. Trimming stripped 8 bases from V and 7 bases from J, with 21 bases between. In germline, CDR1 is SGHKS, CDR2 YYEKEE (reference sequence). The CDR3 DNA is TGTGCCAGTATTAACTGGTCAGGGTTGGGTGAAAAACTGTTTTTT. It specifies CASINWSGLGEKLFF.

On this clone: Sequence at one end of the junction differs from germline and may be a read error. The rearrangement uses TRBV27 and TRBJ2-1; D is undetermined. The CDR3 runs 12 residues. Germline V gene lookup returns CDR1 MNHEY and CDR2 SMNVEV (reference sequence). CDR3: CASSSSFNEQFF. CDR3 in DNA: TGTGCCAGCAGTTCCTCCTTCAATGAGCAGTTCTTC.